The clone carrying this T cell receptor beta chain was seen a handful of times. Its target is unknown. The data derive from a study of identical twins. Unmatched junction bases numbered 4, after V lost 6 bases and J lost 6 bases. Germline CDR1 and CDR2: SGHAT and FQNNGV. The CDR3 runs to 12 residues. Each cDNA held unique molecular identifiers, and template switching gave it a universal primer site. TCRdb processed the 5' RACE reads anew with MiXCR; each CDR3 protein has one entry. The data hold hundreds of thousands of distinct CDR3 sequences, with 15% to 20% observed a single time. The study's findings and limits: Findings came from cross-sectional statistics, without long-term follow-up of donors.

Healthy Caucasian donors formed the entire cohort. These sequences were also reported in another study, on T cells expressing NK-cell markers. That study reports: Top CD8+ clonotypes included the dominant CD3+CD56+NKG2C+ clonotypes in 5 or 6 donors.

The sample comprised PBMCs. This chain connects TRBV11-2 to TRBJ1-1; 7 bases agree with TRBD1. This TCR was recovered from a woman aged 18-29 years in good health. CDR3 region: CASRHRGAEAFF. DNA of the CDR3: TGTGCCAGCAGGCACAGGGGCGCTGAAGCTTTCTTT.